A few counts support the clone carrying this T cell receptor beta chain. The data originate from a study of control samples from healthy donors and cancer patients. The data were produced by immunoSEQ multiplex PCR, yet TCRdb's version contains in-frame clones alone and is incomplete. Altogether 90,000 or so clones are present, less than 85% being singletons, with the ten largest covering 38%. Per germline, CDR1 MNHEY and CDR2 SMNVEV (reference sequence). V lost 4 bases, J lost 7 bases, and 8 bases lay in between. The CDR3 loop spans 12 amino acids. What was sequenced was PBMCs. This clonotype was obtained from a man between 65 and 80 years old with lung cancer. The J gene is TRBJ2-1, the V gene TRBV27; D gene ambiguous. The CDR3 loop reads CASSSISNEQFF. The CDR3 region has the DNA TGTGCCAGCAGTTCCATCTCGAATGAGCAGTTCTTC.